The 25 T cell receptor beta chains given below trace back to one sample, sequenced in a study of T cell responses to AZD1222 COVID-19 vaccine. Here immunoSEQ multiplex PCR was the method, and the copy in TCRdb shows in-frame clones only, minus some. This table holds around 140,000 clones, about 89% found once. The source material was peripheral blood, sampled on day 0 of AZD1222 vaccination. Receptor source: an adult in good health.

The CDR3 DNA reads as TGTGCCATCAGTGTGACTAGCGGGTACTCCTACGAGCAGTACTTC. Protein: CAISVTSGYSYEQYF. The V and J genes are TRBV10-3 and TRBJ2-7; 10 bases match TRBD2. V shed 4 bases and J 0 bases; nucleotides not matched to a gene: 3. The CDR3 has 15 residues. CDR1 and CDR2 from the germline V gene are ENHRY and SYGVKD.

This chain joins TRBV11-2 and TRBJ2-3; D possibly corresponds to TRBD1 (5 bases). The CDR3 contains 15 residues. Trimming removed 5 bases from V and 2 bases from J, with 14 bases in between. Germline lookup yields CDR1 SGHAT and CDR2 FQNNGV. CDR3 sequence: CASSHLRDNTDTQYF. Written as DNA, the CDR3 is TGTGCCAGCAGCCACCTCAGGGATAACACAGATACGCAGTATTTT.

The chain has TRBV18 and TRBJ1-5; a possible D gene is TRBD1 (5 bases). This CDR3 is 14 amino acids long. Trimming cost V 2 bases and J 5 bases, with 10 bases left between them. Germline CDR1 is KGHSH and CDR2 is LQKENI. CDR3 in amino acids: CASSPDSKDQPQHF. The CDR3 DNA sequence: TGTGCCAGCTCACCAGACAGTAAAGATCAGCCCCAGCATTTT.

This sequence joins TRBV7-3 and TRBJ1-1, with TRBD1 identical over 8 bases. The CDR3 loop spans 15 amino acids. The V gene end was trimmed by 5 bases and the J gene end by 0 bases; junction bases not matched to a gene: 5. CDR1 and CDR2 (germline): SGHTA, FQGTGA. DNA for the CDR3: TGTGCCAGCAGCACCACGGACAGGGTGAACACTGAAGCTTTCTTT. Its translation is CASSTTDRVNTEAFF.

This chain connects TRBV18 to TRBJ2-1, with no clear D. This CDR3 is 15 amino acids long. The V end was cut by 5 bases, the J end by 0 bases, with 11 bases between. CDR1 KGHSH and CDR2 LQKENI come from the germline V gene. The CDR3 sequence is CASSEYGISYNEQFF. In DNA form, the CDR3 reads TGTGCCAGCTCAGAATATGGGATCTCCTACAATGAGCAGTTCTTC.

The V and J genes are TRBV6-5 and TRBJ1-2; 9 bases fit TRBD1. Trimming removed 7 bases from V and 6 bases from J; junction bases left unmatched: 6. The CDR3 is 13 amino acids. Germline lookup yields CDR1 MNHEY and CDR2 SVGAGI. CDR3 nucleotides: TGTGCCAGCATCCCGGGACAGGGCCATGGCTACACCTTC. Its protein product is CASIPGQGHGYTF.

DNA of the CDR3: TGTGCCAGCAGTTACCCCAAAAGACAGGCGTCCTACGAGCAGTACTTC. It translates to CASSYPKRQASYEQYF. The rearrangement joins TRBV6-2 or TRBV6-3 to TRBJ2-7; tentative D call: TRBD1 (6 bases). Trimming took off 2 bases at V and 1 base at J, with 15 bases between the two ends. The CDR3 runs 16 residues. The germline gives CDR1 MNHEY, CDR2 SVGEGT.

The chain links TRBV5-1 to TRBJ2-7, with 11 bases matching TRBD2. Germline V gene sequence: CDR1 SGHRS, CDR2 YFSETQ. The CDR3 contains 15 residues. Trimming at V came to 3 bases and at J to 3 bases, leaving 5 bases not matched to a gene. The CDR3 nucleotides read TGCGCCAGCAGCTCCCCGGGACTAGCGGTCTACGAGCAGTACTTC. Protein sequence: CASSSPGLAVYEQYF.

This chain links TRBV5-1 with TRBJ1-6, with D tentatively TRBD1 (5 bases). V lost 0 bases to trimming and J lost 7 bases, with 20 bases between them. This CDR3 is built from 18 residues. The germline gives CDR1 SGHRS, CDR2 YFSETQ. The CDR3 sequence: CASSLAEVQETLNSPLHF. The DNA of the CDR3 is TGCGCCAGCAGCTTGGCCGAGGTACAGGAGACTTTAAATTCACCCCTCCACTTT.

The chain uses TRBV7-2 and TRBJ1-5; no reliable D call. Trimming pared 2 bases from V and 0 bases from J, leaving 8 bases between. The germline V gene has CDR1 SGHTA and CDR2 FQGNSA. CDR3 length: 15 amino acids. Here the CDR3 reads CASSLLSVSNQPQHF. The CDR3 DNA sequence: TGTGCCAGCAGCTTATTGTCGGTTAGCAATCAGCCCCAGCATTTT.

This clone was counted once. The chain is built from TRBV5-6 and TRBJ1-6; D is possibly TRBD1 (6 bases). The CDR3 has 18 amino acids. Germline V gene lookup returns CDR1 SGHDT and CDR2 YYEEEE. V lost 2 bases and J lost 0, with 15 bases in between. The CDR3 DNA reads TGTGCCAGCAGCTTCCAGGCGGGGGCCGGCTCCTATAATTCACCCCTCCACTTT. This encodes CASSFQAGAGSYNSPLHF.

The genes are TRBV7-2 and TRBJ2-1; D call uncertain. CDR1 SGHTA and CDR2 FQGNSA come from the germline V gene. CDR3 size: 13 residues. Trimming shortened V by 1 base and J by 6 bases, and 7 bases separated the two germline ends. The CDR3 nucleotides are TGTGCCAGCAGCTTAGGGTGGGCCAATGAGCAGTTCTTC. This codes for CASSLGWANEQFF.

This clone was counted once. The chain has TRBV18 and TRBJ1-5; D perhaps matches TRBD1 (6 bases). The V end lost 6 bases, the J end lost 6 bases, and 24 bases lay between the germline ends. Per the germline V gene, CDR1 is KGHSH and CDR2 is LQKENI. The CDR3 spans 17 residues. The CDR3 region has the DNA TGTGCCAGCTCCCTATTCGACCAGCGGGGGGCGGGTCAGCCCCAGCATTTT. Protein product: CASSLFDQRGAGQPQHF.

The chain recombines TRBV7-9 with TRBJ1-2; the match to TRBD1 covers 9 bases. Per the germline V gene, CDR1 is SEHNR and CDR2 is FQNEAQ (reference sequence). The trim removed 6 bases at V and 7 bases at J, leaving 9 bases unmatched. The CDR3 length is 14 residues. CDR3 loop: CASSSHGTGLGYTF. The CDR3 DNA is TGTGCCAGCAGTTCACATGGGACAGGGCTTGGCTACACCTTC.

The chain links TRBV18 to TRBJ2-6, with 10 bases matching TRBD1. CDR1 is KGHSH and CDR2 is LQKENI in the germline V gene. The CDR3 sequence is 18 residues long. V trimming: 1 base; J trimming: 0 bases; junction bases outside the gene matches: 3. CDR3 loop: CASSPRTGGNSGANVLTF. The CDR3 DNA is TGTGCCAGCTCACCACGGACAGGGGGAAACTCTGGGGCCAACGTCCTGACTTTC. Supplemented by reference TRBV18 and TRBJ2-6, the full variable domain reads NAGVMQNPRHLVRRRGQEARLRCSPMKGHSHVYWYRQLPEEGLKFMVYLQKENIIDESGMPKERFSAEFPKEGPSILRIQQVVRGDSAAYFCASSPRTGGNSGANVLTFGAGSRLTVL.

This clone appeared once. The chain is built from TRBV7-2 and TRBJ1-5, with no clear D. The CDR3 is 15 residues long. Germline lookup yields CDR1 SGHTA and CDR2 FQGNSA. V was clipped by 1 base and J by 3 bases, with 10 bases between them. As DNA, the CDR3 is TGTGCCAGCAGCTTAGGTCCCGTACCCAATCAGCCCCAGCATTTT. It codes for CASSLGPVPNQPQHF.

This clone was detected a few times. This chain connects TRBV5-4 to TRBJ2-7; 9 bases fit TRBD2. CDR1 is SGHNT, CDR2 YYREEE, per germline (reference sequence). The CDR3 has 15 amino acids. Trimming cost V 4 bases and J 0 bases; bases outside gene matches: 5. In nucleotides, the CDR3 is TGTGCCAGCAGCCTAGCGGGACTAGGCTCCTACGAGCAGTACTTC. This encodes CASSLAGLGSYEQYF. Full variable domain (outside the CDR3, taken from reference TRBV5-4 and TRBJ2-7): ETGVTQSPTHLIKTRGQQVTLRCSSQSGHNTVSWYQQALGQGPQFIFQYYREEENGRGNFPPRFSGLQFPNYSSELNVNALELDDSALYLCASSLAGLGSYEQYFGPGTRLTVT.

The chain has TRBV19 and TRBJ2-5; 11 bases line up with TRBD2. V was clipped by 4 bases and J by 5 bases; unmatched bases: 6. The CDR3 runs 15 residues. CDR1 is LNHDA and CDR2 is SQIVND in the germline V gene (reference sequence). This CDR3 reads CASSSVTSGTETQYF. The DNA of the CDR3 is TGTGCCAGTAGTAGCGTGACTAGCGGGACGGAGACCCAGTACTTC.

This clone was observed once. The same CDR3 can be traced to other DNA sequences in this sample. The V call is TRBV5-1, the J call TRBJ2-1; 14 bases agree with TRBD2. The CDR3 has 17 residues. Germline assignment: CDR1 SGHRS and CDR2 YFSETQ. Trimming took 4 bases from V and 0 from J; bases not matched to a gene: 3. The CDR3 region is CASSGGTSGSSYNEQFF. CDR3 DNA sequence: TGCGCCAGCAGCGGGGGGACTAGCGGGAGCTCCTACAATGAGCAGTTCTTC.

The V call is TRBV4-3, the J call TRBJ2-3, with D perhaps matching TRBD2 (6 bases). From germline, CDR1 is LGHNA and CDR2 YSLEER. V shed 1 base and J shed 4 bases, with 12 bases lying between them. The CDR3 contains 15 residues. The DNA for the CDR3 is TGCGCCAGCAGCCAAGGCCCCAGGGAGGCAGATACGCAGTATTTT. Translating it yields CASSQGPREADTQYF.

The V call is TRBV5-6, the J call TRBJ2-3; perhaps TRBD2 as D (5 bases). This CDR3 spans 14 amino acids. The germline CDR1 and CDR2 sequences are SGHDT and YYEEEE. V lost 4 bases, J lost 4 bases, and 13 bases lay in between. CDR3 sequence reads: CASSLTEVPDTQYF. The CDR3 coding sequence is TGTGCCAGCAGCCTTACGGAGGTCCCAGATACGCAGTATTTT.

A single count supports this clone. The chain employs TRBV2 and TRBJ1-2, with a tentative D call TRBD1 (5 bases). The CDR3 totals 14 residues. Germline loops: CDR1 SNHLY, CDR2 FYNNEI. Trimming removed 2 bases at V and 0 bases at J, with 7 bases between. The CDR3 DNA is TGTGCCAGCAGTGAACAGGGAACTAACTATGGCTACACCTTC. Residues: CASSEQGTNYGYTF.

This chain uses TRBV27 with TRBJ1-1; no clear D gene. The V and J ends lost 5 bases and 1 base respectively, with 8 bases between them. The CDR3 length is 13 residues. Germline-derived CDR1 and CDR2 are MNHEY and SMNVEV (reference sequence). The CDR3 bases are TGTGCCAGCAGTACGGCAGAGAACACTGAAGCTTTCTTT. It yields the protein CASSTAENTEAFF.

This chain joins TRBV2 and TRBJ1-1, with TRBD1 matching over 8 bases. V shed 10 bases, J shed 5 bases, and the junction held 9 bases outside the gene matches. Germline V CDR1 and CDR2: SNHLY, FYNNEI. This CDR3 has 13 amino acids. The CDR3 nucleotides are TGTGCCACACACACAGGGGGTCGGACTGAAGCTTTCTTT. Protein sequence: CATHTGGRTEAFF.

V is TRBV28 and J is TRBJ1-2, with no clear D. Germline loops: CDR1 MDHEN, CDR2 SYDVKM. Trimming took 4 bases from V and 8 from J, leaving 14 bases between them. CDR3 length equals 13 residues. The CDR3 region is CASSSPGRGGYTF. As DNA, the CDR3 is TGTGCCAGCAGTTCACCCGGGCGGGGAGGCTACACCTTC.